The T cell receptor (beta chain) under discussion was sequenced for a study of OX40 agonist ivuxolimab in advanced cancers. Study at large: An agonistic human IgG2 monoclonal antibody against OX40 (CD134) was given. Every 2 weeks, patients got intravenous ivuxolimab at one of six dose levels (0.01-10 mg/kg). Participants, roughly 81% male, averaged around 64 years of age, ranging from roughly 23 to 80.

Measured with immunoSEQ multiplex PCR; TCRdb has only the in-frame clones, and not every one. The table lists around 60,000 clones, about 83% of them singletons. V lost 5 bases and J lost 1, with 5 bases in between. Germline lookup yields CDR1 SGHTA and CDR2 FQGTGA. CDR3 length equals 13 residues. Individuals having autoimmune disease history or systemic immunosuppression were not enrolled. The clonotype originates from an adult with an advanced solid tumor such as melanoma, head and neck, liver or kidney cancer. Sequences were derived from CD4+ or CD8+ T cells sorted from blood, sampled in a trial of the OX40 agonist ivuxolimab. The chain couples TRBV7-3 to TRBJ2-2; D gene unclear. The CDR3 DNA follows: TGTGCCAGCAGCCCGAAGAACACCGGGGAGCTGTTTTTT. Its translation is CASSPKNTGELFF.